Listed here is a single T cell receptor (beta chain). Its matching antigen is unknown. This CDR3 is 13 amino acids long. The V and J ends lost 5 bases and 5 bases, in that order; junction bases with no gene match: 5. From germline, CDR1 is SGHTA and CDR2 FQGTGA. The sample originates from a study of T-cell reconstitution after alpha-beta-depleted transplantation in children. General study findings and limits: After one year, T-cell counts and TCRbeta diversity mostly came from new T cells.

Preparation of the TCRbeta library was carried out with unique molecular identifiers. TCRdb itself ran the PCR reads through MiXCR, one entry per CDR3 protein. The sample shows 500,000 to 650,000 distinct CDR3 sequences, 13% of them seen only once. This receptor was obtained from a male patient between 5 and 17 years old who had a stem cell transplant for acute myeloid leukemia, so the T cells may come from the graft donor. The material sequenced was PBMCs, mostly from graft donor cells, taken 360 days after TCRalphabeta/CD19-depleted stem cell transplant. The V gene is TRBV7-3, the J gene TRBJ2-5; 7 positions agree with TRBD2. The DNA for the CDR3 is TGTGCCAGCAGCCGGGCGGGAGTCGAGACCCAGTACTTC. Its translation: CASSRAGVETQYF.